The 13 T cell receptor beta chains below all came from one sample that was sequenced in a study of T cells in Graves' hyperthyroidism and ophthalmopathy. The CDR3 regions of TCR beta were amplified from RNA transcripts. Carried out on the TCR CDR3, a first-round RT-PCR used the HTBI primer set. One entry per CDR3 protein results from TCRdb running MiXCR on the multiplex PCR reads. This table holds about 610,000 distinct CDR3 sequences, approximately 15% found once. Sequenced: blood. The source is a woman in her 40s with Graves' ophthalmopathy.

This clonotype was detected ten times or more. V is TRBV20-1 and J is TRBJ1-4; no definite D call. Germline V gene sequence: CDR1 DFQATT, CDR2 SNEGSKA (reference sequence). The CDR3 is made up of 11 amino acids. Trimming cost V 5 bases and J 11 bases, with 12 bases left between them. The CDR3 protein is CSAPLSEKLFF. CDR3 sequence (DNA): TGCAGTGCTCCTCTTTCCGAGAAACTGTTTTTT.

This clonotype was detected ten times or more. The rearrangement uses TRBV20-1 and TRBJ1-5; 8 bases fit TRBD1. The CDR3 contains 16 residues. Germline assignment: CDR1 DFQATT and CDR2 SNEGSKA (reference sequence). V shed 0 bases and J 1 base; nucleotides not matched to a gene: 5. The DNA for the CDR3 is TGCAGTGCTAGAGATACGAGGACAGGGAGCAATCAGCCCCAGCATTTT. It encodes CSARDTRTGSNQPQHF.

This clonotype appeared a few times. In nucleotides, the CDR3 is TGTGCCAGCAGTGAATTAGTGCAGAACTACGAGCAGTACTTC. It yields the protein CASSELVQNYEQYF. The chain carries TRBV6-1 and TRBJ2-7; D unclear. The V and J ends lost 2 bases and 3 bases respectively, with 11 bases between them. The CDR3 is 14 residues long. Per the germline V gene, CDR1 is MNHNS and CDR2 is SASEGT.

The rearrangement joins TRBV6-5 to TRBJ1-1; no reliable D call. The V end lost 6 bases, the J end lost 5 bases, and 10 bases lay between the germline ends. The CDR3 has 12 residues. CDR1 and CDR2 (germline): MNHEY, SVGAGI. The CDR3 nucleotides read TGTGCCAGCAGCCGGGCGGGAACTGAAGCTTTCTTT. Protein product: CASSRAGTEAFF.

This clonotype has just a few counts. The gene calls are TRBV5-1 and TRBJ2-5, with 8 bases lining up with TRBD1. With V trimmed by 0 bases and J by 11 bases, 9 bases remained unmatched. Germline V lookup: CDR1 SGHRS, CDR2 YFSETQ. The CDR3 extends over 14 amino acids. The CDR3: CASSLDRGSREQYF. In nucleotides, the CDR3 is TGCGCCAGCAGCTTGGACAGGGGGTCAAGAGAGCAGTACTTC. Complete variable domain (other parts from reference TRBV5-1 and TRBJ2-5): KAGVTQTPRYLIKTRGQQVTLSCSPISGHRSVSWYQQTPGQGLQFLFEYFSETQRNKGNFPGRFSGRQFSNSRSEMNVSTLELGDSALYLCASSLDRGSREQYFGPGTRLLVL.

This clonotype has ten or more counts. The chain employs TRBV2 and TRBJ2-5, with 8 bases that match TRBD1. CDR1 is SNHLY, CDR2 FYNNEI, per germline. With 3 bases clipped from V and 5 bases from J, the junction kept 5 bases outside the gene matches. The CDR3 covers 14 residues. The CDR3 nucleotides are TGTGCCAGCAGTGACAGGGGGCAAGGGGAGACCCAGTACTTC. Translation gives CASSDRGQGETQYF. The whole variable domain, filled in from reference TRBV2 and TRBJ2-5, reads EPEVTQTPSHQVTQMGQEVILRCVPISNHLYFYWYRQILGQKVEFLVSFYNNEISEKSEIFDDQFSVERPDGSNFTLKIRSTKLEDSAMYFCASSDRGQGETQYFGPGTRLLVL.

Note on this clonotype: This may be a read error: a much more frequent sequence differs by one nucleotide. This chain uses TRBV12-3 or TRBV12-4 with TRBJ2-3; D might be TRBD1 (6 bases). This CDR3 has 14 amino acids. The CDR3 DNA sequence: TGTGCCAGCAGTTCGGACAGTGACACAGATGCGCAGTATTTT. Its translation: CASSSDSDTDAQYF.

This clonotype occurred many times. The CDR3 sequence: CASSPRTDNTEAFF. As DNA, the CDR3 is TGTGCCAGCTCACCCCGGACAGATAACACTGAAGCTTTCTTT. The chain carries TRBV18 and TRBJ1-1; the D gene is possibly TRBD1 (6 bases). The germline CDR1 and CDR2 sequences are KGHSH and LQKENI. The germline V and J ends were trimmed by 3 bases and 2 bases, with 10 bases remaining between them. The CDR3 has 14 amino acids. The variable domain in full, with the rest retrieved from reference TRBV18 and TRBJ1-1, is NAGVMQNPRHLVRRRGQEARLRCSPMKGHSHVYWYRQLPEEGLKFMVYLQKENIIDESGMPKERFSAEFPKEGPSILRIQQVVRGDSAAYFCASSPRTDNTEAFFGQGTRLTVV.

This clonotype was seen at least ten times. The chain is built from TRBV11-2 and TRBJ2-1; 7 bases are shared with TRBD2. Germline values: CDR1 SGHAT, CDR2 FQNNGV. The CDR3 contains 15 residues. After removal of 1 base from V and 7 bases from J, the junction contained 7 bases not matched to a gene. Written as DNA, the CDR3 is TGTGCCAGCAGCTTAGGCGGGGGACCCTCGAATGAGCAGTTCTTC. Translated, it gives CASSLGGGPSNEQFF.

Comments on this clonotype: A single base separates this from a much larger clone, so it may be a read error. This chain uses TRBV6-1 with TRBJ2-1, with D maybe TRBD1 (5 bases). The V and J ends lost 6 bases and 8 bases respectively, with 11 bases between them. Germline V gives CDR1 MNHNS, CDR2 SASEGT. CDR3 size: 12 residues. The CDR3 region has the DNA TGTGCCAGCAGCCCCAGGGTGCATGAGCAGTTCTTC. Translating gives CASSPRVHEQFF.

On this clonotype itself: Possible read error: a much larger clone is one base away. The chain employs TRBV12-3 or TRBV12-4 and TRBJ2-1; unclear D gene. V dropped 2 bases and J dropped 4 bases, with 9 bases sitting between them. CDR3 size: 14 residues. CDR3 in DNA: TGTGCCAGCAGTTTAACCGTCCGATACAATGAGCAGTTCTTC. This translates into CASSLTVRYNEQFF.

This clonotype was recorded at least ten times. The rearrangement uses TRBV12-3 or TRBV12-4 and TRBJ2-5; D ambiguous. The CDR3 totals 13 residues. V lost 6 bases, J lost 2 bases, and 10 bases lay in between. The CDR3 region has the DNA TGTGCCAGCAGCCGCGCGGAACAAGAGACCCAGTACTTC. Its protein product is CASSRAEQETQYF.

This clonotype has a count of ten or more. The CDR3 loop is CASSIPPDTQYF. The CDR3 DNA reads TGTGCCAGCAGTATACCCCCAGATACGCAGTATTTT. The rearrangement links TRBV2 to TRBJ2-3; D is unclear. Trimming took 5 bases from V and 4 from J, leaving 7 bases between them. Germline V gives CDR1 SNHLY, CDR2 FYNNEI. CDR3 length: 12 residues.